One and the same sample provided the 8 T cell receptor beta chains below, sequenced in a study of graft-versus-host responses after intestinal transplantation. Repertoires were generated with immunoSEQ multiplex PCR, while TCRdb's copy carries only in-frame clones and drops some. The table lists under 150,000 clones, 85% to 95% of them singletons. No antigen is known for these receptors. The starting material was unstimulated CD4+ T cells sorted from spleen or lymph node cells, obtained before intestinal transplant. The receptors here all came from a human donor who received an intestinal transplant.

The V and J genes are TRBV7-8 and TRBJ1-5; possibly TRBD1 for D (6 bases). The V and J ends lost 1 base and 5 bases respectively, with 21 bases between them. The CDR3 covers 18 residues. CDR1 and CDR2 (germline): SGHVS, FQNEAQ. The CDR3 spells CASSLVVRQALSDQPQHF. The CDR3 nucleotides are TGTGCCAGCAGCTTAGTCGTTCGACAGGCTTTGTCTGATCAGCCCCAGCATTTT.

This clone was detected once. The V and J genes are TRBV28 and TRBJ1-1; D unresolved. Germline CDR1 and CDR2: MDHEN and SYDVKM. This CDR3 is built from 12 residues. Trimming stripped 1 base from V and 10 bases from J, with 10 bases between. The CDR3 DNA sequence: TGTGCCAGCAGTTTATCCCTCCTCGCAGCTTTCTTT. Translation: CASSLSLLAAFF.

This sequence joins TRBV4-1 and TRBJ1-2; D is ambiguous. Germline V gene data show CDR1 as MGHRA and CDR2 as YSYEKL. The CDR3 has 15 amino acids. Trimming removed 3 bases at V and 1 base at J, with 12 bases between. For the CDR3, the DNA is TGCGCCAGCAGCCAGGGGAATCTTGTTAACTATGGCTACACCTTC. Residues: CASSQGNLVNYGYTF.

The CDR3 nucleotides are TGTGCCATCCGGGCGGGGGGCCGTAGCAATCAGCCCCAGCATTTT. Protein: CAIRAGGRSNQPQHF. The V call is TRBV10-3, the J call TRBJ1-5; perhaps TRBD1 as D (6 bases). V was cut by 8 bases and J by 0 bases, with 14 bases left in between. This CDR3 has 15 amino acids. CDR1 is ENHRY and CDR2 is SYGVKD in the germline V gene.

The DNA for the CDR3 is TGTGCCAGCAGTTTGCACGGGGAGCTGTTTTTT. Its translation is CASSLHGELFF. The gene calls are TRBV27 and TRBJ2-2; D unresolved. The CDR3 covers 11 residues. CDR1 and CDR2 (germline): MNHEY, SMNVEV (reference sequence). The germline V and J ends were trimmed by 3 bases and 7 bases, with 3 bases remaining between them.

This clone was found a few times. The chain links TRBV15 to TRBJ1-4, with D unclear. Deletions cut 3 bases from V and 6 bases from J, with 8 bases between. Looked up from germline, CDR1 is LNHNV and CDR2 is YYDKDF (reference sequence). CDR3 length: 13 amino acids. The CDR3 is CATSRNRDEKLFF. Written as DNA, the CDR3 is TGTGCCACCAGCAGGAACAGAGATGAAAAACTGTTTTTT.

In DNA, the CDR3 is TGTGCCAGCAGCCAAGAGTCCCCCAGAGATACGCAGTATTTT. Translated, it gives CASSQESPRDTQYF. This rearrangement joins TRBV4-2 to TRBJ2-3; D gene unclear. CDR1 and CDR2 from the germline V gene are LGHNA and YNFKEQ. The CDR3 runs to 14 residues. Trimming stripped 0 bases from V and 5 bases from J, with 9 bases between.

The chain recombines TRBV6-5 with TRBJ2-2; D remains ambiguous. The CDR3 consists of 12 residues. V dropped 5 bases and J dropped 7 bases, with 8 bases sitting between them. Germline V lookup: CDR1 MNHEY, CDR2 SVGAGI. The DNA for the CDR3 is TGTGCCAGCAGTCCGTGGGGCGGGGAGCTGTTTTTT. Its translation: CASSPWGGELFF.